The 14 T cell receptor beta chains below come from one sample, sequenced in a study of spatial heterogeneity in lung cancer (dated by TCRdb to the late 2010s). Read against the paper, the sample's time point label means: sample taken at primary tumor resection. Without any cell sorting, TCR sequencing was performed on whole RNA extracted either from tumor and nontumor lung tissue or from cryopreserved PBMC samples. Receptor libraries were prepared by 5' RACE. Instrument on record: NextSeq 500. TCRdb trimmed the raw reads at Q25, called clones with MiXCR and kept productive beta chains. Rows merge per CDR3 protein into single entries with the most common DNA and genes. Recorded for this sample are some 7,800 distinct CDR3 sequences; roughly 8.6% of them occurred a single time. The ten most abundant clones make up 45% to 50% of the sample. Sequences were derived from PBMCs, sampled at surgery. These receptors were taken from a male donor with early-stage non-small cell lung cancer.

There are many counts of this clonotype. Being off target in a library aimed at alpha chains, this beta chain has a size of little meaning. The rearrangement uses TRBV4-1 and TRBJ2-1, with D possibly TRBD1 on 7 matching bases. Germline CDR1 is MGHRA and CDR2 is YSYEKL. The V end lost 0 bases, the J end lost 4 bases, and 13 bases lay between the germline ends. This CDR3 is built from 16 residues. The CDR3 nucleotides are TGCGCCAGCAGCCAAGAAGTGGAGGGGGCTTACAATGAGCAGTTCTTC. It is translated as CASSQEVEGAYNEQFF.

This clonotype was seen at least ten times. Because the library targeted alpha chains, this beta chain is an off-target read whose size means little. The V call is TRBV28, the J call TRBJ1-2; TRBD1 might be the D (5 bases). V gave up 2 bases and J gave up 4 bases, with 11 bases separating them. CDR1 and CDR2 from the germline V gene are MDHEN and SYDVKM. The CDR3 runs 14 residues. The CDR3 DNA is TGTGCCAGCAGTTTAGCAGGGATCGGCTATGGCTACACCTTC. As protein: CASSLAGIGYGYTF.

This clonotype has at least ten counts. With the library built for alpha chains, this beta chain is off target and its frequency is not meaningful. The chain recombines TRBV19 with TRBJ1-2; TRBD1 aligns across 12 bases. The CDR3 has 15 residues. The J segment lost 4 bases and the V segment lost 6 bases, leaving 6 bases of the junction unmatched. Germline-derived CDR1 and CDR2 are LNHDA and SQIVND (reference sequence). CDR3 bases: TGTGCCAGTAGAGGGGACAGGGGGCGCGGCTATGGCTACACCTTC. Its protein is CASRGDRGRGYGYTF. The whole variable domain, filled in from reference TRBV19 and TRBJ1-2, reads DGGITQSPKYLFRKEGQNVTLSCEQNLNHDAMYWYRQDPGQGLRLIYYSQIVNDFQKGDIAEGYSVSREKKESFPLTVTSAQKNPTAFYLCASRGDRGRGYGYTFGSGTRLTVV.

This clonotype was recorded at least ten times. This beta chain came through as a stray read in a library set up for alpha chains, and its size says little. The rearrangement joins TRBV14 to TRBJ2-7; D gene unclear. Trimming removed 0 bases at V and 6 bases at J, with 15 bases between. This CDR3 comprises 15 residues. Germline V gives CDR1 SGHDN, CDR2 FVKESK. CDR3 bases: TGTGCCAGCAGCCAAGATCATTTGATAGTGGGCGAGCAGTACTTC. Its translation: CASSQDHLIVGEQYF.

This clonotype has a count of ten or more. A library made for alpha chains picked up this beta chain off target, so its size means little. This chain connects TRBV11-3 to TRBJ2-1; maybe TRBD2 (5 bases). CDR3 size: 17 residues. Germline CDR1 and CDR2: SGHNT and YENEEA. V was clipped by 5 bases and J by 8 bases, with 25 bases between them. The CDR3 is CASSLTDPRILGDEQFF. CDR3 DNA sequence: TGTGCCAGCAGCCTAACGGATCCCCGGATATTGGGAGATGAGCAGTTCTTC.

Points on this clonotype: Within a library made for alpha chains, this beta chain is off target, and its count is uninformative. The V gene is TRBV12-3 or TRBV12-4, the J gene TRBJ2-3, with a weak D call TRBD2 (6 bases). This CDR3 contains 16 residues. Trimming took off 2 bases at V and 2 bases at J, with 14 bases between the two ends. The CDR3 DNA reads TGTGCCAGCAGTTTACAAATAGCGGAACACACAGATACGCAGTATTTT. Translation: CASSLQIAEHTDTQYF.

This clonotype was detected only a few times. Being off target in a library aimed at alpha chains, this beta chain has a size of little meaning. The chain employs TRBV14 and TRBJ2-2, with D possibly TRBD2 on 5 matching bases. The V end was cut by 5 bases, the J end by 5 bases, with 9 bases between. The CDR3 runs to 13 residues. CDR1 and CDR2 (germline): SGHDN, FVKESK. This chain's CDR3 is CASSALATGELFF. DNA for the CDR3: TGTGCCAGCAGCGCCCTAGCAACCGGGGAGCTGTTTTTT.

Turning to this clonotype: This beta chain turned up in a library designed for alpha chains; as an off-target read, its abundance says little. CDR3 in amino acids: CASSLWPTHTF. The CDR3 coding sequence is TGTGCCAGCAGTTTATGGCCGACTCACACCTTC. V gene TRBV12-3 or TRBV12-4 combines with J gene TRBJ1-2; unclear D gene. Deletions cut 2 bases from V and 12 bases from J, with 10 bases between. The CDR3 is 11 amino acids.

This clonotype has only a few counts. This beta chain is off target for a library built for alpha chains, so its abundance means little. V gene TRBV7-9 combines with J gene TRBJ2-1; D possibly corresponds to TRBD1 (6 bases). V was cut by 2 bases and J by 9 bases, with 11 bases left in between. Germline V CDR1 and CDR2: SEHNR, FQNEAQ (reference sequence). This CDR3 has 13 residues. Here the CDR3 reads CASSLQQGTEQFF. The CDR3 region has the DNA TGTGCCAGCAGCTTACAACAGGGCACTGAGCAGTTCTTC.

This clonotype was picked up a small number of times. Being off target in a library aimed at alpha chains, this beta chain has a size of little meaning. The chain carries TRBV28 and TRBJ2-5; 8 bases agree with TRBD2. CDR1 and CDR2 from the germline V gene are MDHEN and SYDVKM. This CDR3 region has 14 residues. J was trimmed by 2 bases and V by 6 bases; bases with no gene match: 5. The CDR3 sequence is CASSVGLAQETQYF. The CDR3 nucleotides read TGTGCCAGCAGCGTTGGACTAGCTCAAGAGACCCAGTACTTC.

This clonotype has a count of ten or more. This beta chain is a stray read from a library made for alpha chains; its abundance is not meaningful. The chain links TRBV14 to TRBJ2-3, with unresolved D. The length of the CDR3 is 16 residues. Trimming removed 0 bases at V and 4 bases at J, with 14 bases between. Germline V gene data show CDR1 as SGHDN and CDR2 as FVKESK. In DNA form, the CDR3 reads TGTGCCAGCAGCCAAGATTTGTGGGATACGGCAGATACGCAGTATTTT. This encodes CASSQDLWDTADTQYF.

As to this clonotype: The library was designed around alpha chains, so this beta chain is a stray read whose abundance carries little weight. The chain has TRBV24-1 and TRBJ2-5, with D perhaps TRBD1 (5 bases). The ends were cut back, 6 bases at V and 9 bases at J, with 16 bases in the middle. This CDR3 is built from 13 residues. The V gene's germline CDR1 is KGHDR and CDR2 SFDVKD. CDR3 bases: TGTGCCACCAGTCGCCAGGGTGAGGTGGCCCAGTACTTC. This translates into CATSRQGEVAQYF.

Many counts were recorded for this clonotype. This beta chain represents an off-target read in a library built for alpha chains; its size is of limited meaning. The V and J genes are TRBV7-2 and TRBJ2-1; D gene unclear. The V gene lost 1 base and the J gene lost 5 bases, with 6 bases spanning the gap. The CDR3 has 13 amino acids. From germline, CDR1 is SGHTA and CDR2 FQGNSA. Here the CDR3 reads CASSLGPNNEQFF. CDR3 DNA sequence: TGTGCCAGCAGCTTAGGGCCGAACAATGAGCAGTTCTTC.

This clonotype was counted ten times or more. Since it is a stray read in a library aimed at alpha chains, this beta chain has a size that is not meaningful. The J gene is TRBJ2-3, the V gene TRBV7-2, with D possibly matching TRBD2 (5 bases). Trimming took 2 bases from V and 7 from J, leaving 16 bases between them. The CDR3 length is 15 residues. From germline, CDR1 is SGHTA and CDR2 FQGNSA. In DNA form, the CDR3 reads TGTGCCAGCAGCTTAATCGGGATGGAGGCACATACGCAGTATTTT. Its translation is CASSLIGMEAHTQYF.